Listed below are T cell receptor beta chains from one sample, sequenced in a study of blood T cell repertoires in COVID-19. Produced via immunoSEQ multiplex PCR; TCRdb's table is partial and in-frame only. The repertoire holds 100,000 or so clones, over 75% seen once, with around 4.1% in the top ten. The specimen sequenced was peripheral blood. The receptors stem from a man aged 50 to 60 with acute or convalescent COVID-19. Both conserved end residues are trimmed from each CDR3. Each record gives: J gene, D gene, clone size, V gene, CDR3 protein. A D gene is named only where the DNA matches it firmly. The listing skips clone size in some rows; elsewhere it reads once, few, many or a size class.

j_gene: TRBJ1-5
d_gene: TRBD1
abundance: NA
v_gene: TRBV28
CDR3aa: ASSFDRVDQPQH

j_gene: TRBJ2-3
d_gene: TRBD2
abundance: NA
v_gene: TRBV6-5
CDR3aa: ASTEGLAGVDTQY

j_gene: TRBJ2-1
d_gene: NA
abundance: NA
v_gene: TRBV6-5
CDR3aa: ASIHRARNEQF

j_gene: TRBJ2-1
d_gene: TRBD2
abundance: NA
v_gene: TRBV10-2
CDR3aa: ASNGLAGVNEQF

j_gene: TRBJ1-5
d_gene: TRBD1
abundance: few
v_gene: TRBV30
CDR3aa: AWSARTGTGQPQH

j_gene: TRBJ1-5
d_gene: NA
abundance: NA
v_gene: TRBV5-1
CDR3aa: ASSPRGGADQPQH

j_gene: TRBJ2-5
d_gene: TRBD2
abundance: NA
v_gene: TRBV12-3/TRBV12-4
CDR3aa: ASSPGGGETQY

j_gene: TRBJ2-1
d_gene: NA
abundance: NA
v_gene: TRBV19
CDR3aa: ASTLEATTGEQF

j_gene: TRBJ2-1
d_gene: NA
abundance: NA
v_gene: TRBV11-3
CDR3aa: ASSLNQNNEQF

j_gene: TRBJ1-6
d_gene: NA
abundance: NA
v_gene: TRBV27
CDR3aa: ASSFPPQAGGSPLH

j_gene: TRBJ2-7
d_gene: NA
abundance: NA
v_gene: TRBV27
CDR3aa: ASQTTPRFNEQY

j_gene: TRBJ2-5
d_gene: TRBD1
abundance: NA
v_gene: TRBV10-3
CDR3aa: AISVDRVEKTQY

j_gene: TRBJ2-3
d_gene: TRBD2
abundance: NA
v_gene: TRBV5-3
CDR3aa: ARSLVLAGAEDDTQY

j_gene: TRBJ2-2
d_gene: NA
abundance: few
v_gene: TRBV29-1
CDR3aa: SVALEGRGNFRELF

j_gene: TRBJ2-5
d_gene: NA
abundance: NA
v_gene: TRBV24-1
CDR3aa: ATSDSSLGTQY

j_gene: TRBJ2-3
d_gene: NA
abundance: NA
v_gene: TRBV12-5
CDR3aa: ASDNGGVLSTDTQY

j_gene: TRBJ1-2
d_gene: NA
abundance: NA
v_gene: TRBV28
CDR3aa: ASKFMRYGYT

j_gene: TRBJ2-6
d_gene: NA
abundance: NA
v_gene: TRBV6-1
CDR3aa: ASSAARGSSGANVLT

j_gene: TRBJ1-1
d_gene: NA
abundance: NA
v_gene: TRBV6-5
CDR3aa: ASSYSPGGNTEAF

j_gene: TRBJ2-5
d_gene: TRBD1
abundance: few
v_gene: TRBV29-1
CDR3aa: SGATGATGTQY

j_gene: TRBJ1-4
d_gene: TRBD1
abundance: once
v_gene: TRBV15
CDR3aa: ATSRAGQGKEKLF

j_gene: TRBJ2-5
d_gene: NA
abundance: NA
v_gene: TRBV29-1
CDR3aa: SVYRDSETQY

j_gene: TRBJ1-5
d_gene: TRBD1
abundance: NA
v_gene: TRBV2
CDR3aa: ASSRGQGYQPQH

j_gene: TRBJ2-1
d_gene: NA
abundance: NA
v_gene: TRBV30
CDR3aa: AWSVEAISYNEQF

j_gene: TRBJ2-7
d_gene: TRBD1
abundance: NA
v_gene: TRBV19
CDR3aa: ASNPGTGDEQY

j_gene: TRBJ2-2
d_gene: NA
abundance: NA
v_gene: TRBV5-1
CDR3aa: ASSDDQGFGELF

j_gene: TRBJ2-7
d_gene: TRBD1
abundance: NA
v_gene: TRBV7-9
CDR3aa: ASRKDGGQGAEVSYEQY

j_gene: TRBJ2-7
d_gene: TRBD2
abundance: NA
v_gene: TRBV13
CDR3aa: ASSSRGGQDEQY

j_gene: TRBJ1-4
d_gene: NA
abundance: NA
v_gene: TRBV18
CDR3aa: ASSPPATGGEKLF

j_gene: TRBJ2-7
d_gene: NA
abundance: NA
v_gene: TRBV10-3
CDR3aa: AISEGWYKY

j_gene: TRBJ1-2
d_gene: TRBD1
abundance: NA
v_gene: TRBV5-6
CDR3aa: ASVRGQGDYGYT

j_gene: TRBJ1-1
d_gene: NA
abundance: once
v_gene: TRBV20-1
CDR3aa: SARFHYEAF

j_gene: TRBJ1-1
d_gene: NA
abundance: few
v_gene: TRBV14
CDR3aa: ASSQPRTVLAEAF

j_gene: TRBJ2-7
d_gene: NA
abundance: NA
v_gene: TRBV7-9
CDR3aa: ASSLVVGPDYEQY

j_gene: TRBJ2-7
d_gene: NA
abundance: NA
v_gene: TRBV2
CDR3aa: AQEGRSHYEQY

j_gene: TRBJ1-3
d_gene: NA
abundance: NA
v_gene: TRBV7-8
CDR3aa: ASSSYSGNTIY

j_gene: TRBJ1-5
d_gene: NA
abundance: NA
v_gene: TRBV19
CDR3aa: ASSIGEQIYSNQPQH

j_gene: TRBJ2-7
d_gene: NA
abundance: NA
v_gene: TRBV29-1
CDR3aa: SVEDLTGFGYEQY

j_gene: TRBJ1-5
d_gene: NA
abundance: once
v_gene: TRBV2
CDR3aa: ASRIESNQPQH

j_gene: TRBJ1-2
d_gene: NA
abundance: NA
v_gene: TRBV11-2
CDR3aa: ASNPLKGPNYGYT

j_gene: TRBJ2-3
d_gene: NA
abundance: NA
v_gene: TRBV7-3
CDR3aa: ASSLTGLLTDTQY

j_gene: TRBJ1-1
d_gene: NA
abundance: NA
v_gene: TRBV18
CDR3aa: ASSSVLAASGTEAF

j_gene: TRBJ2-7
d_gene: TRBD2
abundance: few
v_gene: TRBV9
CDR3aa: ASSPRTSGGGEQY

j_gene: TRBJ2-5
d_gene: NA
abundance: few
v_gene: TRBV30
CDR3aa: AWSVLERTETQY

j_gene: TRBJ2-2
d_gene: TRBD2
abundance: NA
v_gene: TRBV10-2
CDR3aa: ASSGSGGAYTGELF

j_gene: TRBJ2-5
d_gene: NA
abundance: NA
v_gene: TRBV6-8
CDR3aa: ASSYSIYETQY